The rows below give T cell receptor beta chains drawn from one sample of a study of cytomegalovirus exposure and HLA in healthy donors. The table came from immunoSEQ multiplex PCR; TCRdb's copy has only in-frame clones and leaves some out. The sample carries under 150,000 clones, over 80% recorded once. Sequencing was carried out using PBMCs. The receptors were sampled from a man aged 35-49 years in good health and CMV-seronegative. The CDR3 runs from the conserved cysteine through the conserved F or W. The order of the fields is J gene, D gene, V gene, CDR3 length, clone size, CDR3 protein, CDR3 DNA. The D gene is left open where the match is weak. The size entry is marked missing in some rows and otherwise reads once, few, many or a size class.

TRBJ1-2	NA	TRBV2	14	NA	CASSLAYSNYGYTF	TGTGCCAGCAGTCTTGCGTATTCGAACTATGGCTACACCTTC
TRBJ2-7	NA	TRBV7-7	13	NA	CASSLNPGDEQYF	TGTGCTAGCAGCTTAAACCCCGGGGATGAGCAGTACTTC
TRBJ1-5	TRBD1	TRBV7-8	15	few	CASSLRQGANQPQHF	TGTGCCAGCAGCTTAAGACAGGGTGCCAATCAGCCCCAGCATTTT
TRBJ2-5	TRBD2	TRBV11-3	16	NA	CASSLGRAGDQETQYF	TGTGCCAGCAGCTTGGGGCGAGCGGGGGACCAAGAGACCCAGTACTTC
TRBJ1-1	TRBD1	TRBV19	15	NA	CASSFSTGGDTEAFF	TGTGCCAGTAGCTTCTCGACAGGGGGGGACACTGAAGCTTTCTTT
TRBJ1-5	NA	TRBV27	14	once	CASSLSIQNQPQHF	TGTGCCAGCAGTTTATCAATCCAGAATCAGCCCCAGCATTTT
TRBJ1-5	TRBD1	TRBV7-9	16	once	CASSLLGTASNQPQHF	TGTGCCAGCAGCTTACTCGGGACAGCCAGCAATCAGCCCCAGCATTTT
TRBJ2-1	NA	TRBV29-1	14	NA	CSVRQKSSYNEQFF	TGCAGCGTCAGACAAAAGAGCTCCTACAATGAGCAGTTCTTC
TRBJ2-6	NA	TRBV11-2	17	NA	CASSLGTAYSGANVLTF	TGTGCCAGCAGCTTAGGGACAGCTTACTCTGGGGCCAACGTCCTGACTTTC
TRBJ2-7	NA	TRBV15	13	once	CATSRASSYEQYF	TGTGCCACCAGCAGAGCCAGCTCCTACGAGCAGTACTTC
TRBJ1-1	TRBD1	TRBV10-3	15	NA	CAIKRQGPSNTEAFF	TGTGCCATCAAAAGACAGGGGCCGTCGAACACTGAAGCTTTCTTT
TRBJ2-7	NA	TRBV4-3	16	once	CASSQGTGMYSYEQYF	TGCGCCAGCAGCCAAGGTACAGGGATGTACTCCTACGAGCAGTACTTC
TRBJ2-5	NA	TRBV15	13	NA	CATSRDVRETQYF	TGTGCCACCAGCAGAGATGTGCGGGAGACCCAGTACTTC
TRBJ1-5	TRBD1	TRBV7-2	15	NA	CASSLVGGGGQPQHF	TGTGCCAGCAGCTTAGTAGGAGGGGGCGGTCAGCCCCAGCATTTT
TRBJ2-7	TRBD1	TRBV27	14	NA	CASRSGGVVYEQYF	TGTGCCAGCAGATCAGGGGGCGTCGTCTACGAGCAGTACTTC
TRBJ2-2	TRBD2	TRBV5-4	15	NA	CASSLDGRATGELFF	TGTGCCAGCAGCTTGGACGGGAGGGCGACCGGGGAGCTGTTTTTT
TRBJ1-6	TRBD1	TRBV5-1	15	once	CASRSESGGPSPLHF	TGCGCCAGCAGATCAGAATCAGGGGGCCCTTCACCCCTCCACTTT
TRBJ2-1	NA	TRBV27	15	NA	CASSSLLASDNEQFF	TGTGCCAGCAGTTCCCTTTTAGCGAGCGACAATGAGCAGTTCTTC
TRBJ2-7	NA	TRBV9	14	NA	CATNRSTGSYEQYF	TGTGCCACCAACAGGTCCACAGGTTCCTACGAGCAGTACTTC
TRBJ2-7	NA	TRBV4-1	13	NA	CASSLQSNYEQYF	TGCGCCAGCAGCCTTCAGTCGAACTACGAGCAGTACTTC
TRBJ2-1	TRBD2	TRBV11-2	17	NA	CASSLGTSGPSYNEQFF	TGTGCCAGCAGCTTAGGGACTAGCGGTCCTTCCTACAATGAGCAGTTCTTC
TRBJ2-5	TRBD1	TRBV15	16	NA	CATSGRTGGRGETQYF	TGTGCCACCAGCGGCAGGACAGGGGGCAGGGGGGAGACCCAGTACTTC
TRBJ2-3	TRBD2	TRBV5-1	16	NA	CASSLGLAGVLDTQYF	TGCGCCAGCAGCCTGGGACTAGCGGGAGTTCTAGATACGCAGTATTTT
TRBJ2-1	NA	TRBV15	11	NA	CATSHIDGQFF	TGTGCCACCAGCCACATCGATGGGCAGTTCTTC
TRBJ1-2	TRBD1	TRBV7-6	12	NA	CASSPDRVGYTF	TGTGCCAGCAGCCCCGACAGGGTTGGCTACACCTTC
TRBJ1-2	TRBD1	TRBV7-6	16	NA	CASSLVEDREDGGYTF	TGTGCCAGCAGCTTAGTTGAAGACAGGGAAGACGGAGGCTACACCTTC
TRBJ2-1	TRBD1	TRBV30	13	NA	CAWSVQGNNEQFF	TGTGCCTGGAGTGTACAGGGGAACAATGAGCAGTTCTTC
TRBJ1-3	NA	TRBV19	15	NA	CASSSRTDPGNTIYF	TGTGCCAGTAGTAGTCGGACAGATCCTGGAAACACCATATATTTT
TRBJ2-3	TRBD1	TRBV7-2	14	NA	CASSSDRGQDTQYF	TGTGCCAGCAGCTCGGACAGGGGCCAAGATACGCAGTATTTT
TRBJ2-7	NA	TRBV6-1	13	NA	CASSEDTSYEQYF	TGTGCCAGCAGTGAGGACACCTCGTACGAGCAGTACTTC